This T cell receptor beta chain was found in a study of T cells in Graves' hyperthyroidism and ophthalmopathy. Study findings and constraints: Most expanded thyroid clonotypes above 0.001 also appeared in blood.

Germline V gene data show CDR1 as DFQATT and CDR2 as SNEGSKA (reference sequence). The CDR3 loop spans 11 amino acids. Germline trimming cut 2 bases from V and 14 bases from J; bases unmatched to any gene: 7. Pregnant or lactating patients were excluded, as were those with uncontrolled infection or other autoimmune disease. Researchers took RNA transcripts and amplified the TCR beta CDR3 regions from them. HTBI primers were the set used in a first-round RT-PCR of the TCR CDR3. One entry per CDR3 protein results from TCRdb running MiXCR on the multiplex PCR reads. The profile shows fewer than 750,000 distinct CDR3 sequences, roughly 15% of them singletons. This clonotype has a handful of counts. Antigen unknown.

V usage is TRBV20-1 and J usage is TRBJ1-1; TRBD1 agrees at 8 bases. The sequencing input was blood. The source is a woman between 45 and 60 years old with Graves' ophthalmopathy. The CDR3 bases are TGCAGTGCTAGAACCGGGACAGGTCCCTTCTTT. Translating it yields CSARTGTGPFF.